This T cell receptor beta chain was identified in a study of T cell responses to AZD1222 COVID-19 vaccine. Across the whole study: The analysis combined second doses at about 4 or about 12 weeks.

Notes on the study in general: Vaccination with two AZD1222 doses was followed by a rise in Spike-specific TCR breadth and depth. Donors, mostly white British, included more females; clonal diversity was possibly underestimated. Baseline serostatus was positive in only a handful of AZD1222 recipients.

Measured with immunoSEQ multiplex PCR; TCRdb has only the in-frame clones, and not every one. The data show around 130,000 clones, 87% seen once. About this clone: The antigen is unknown.

CDR1 is MNHEY and CDR2 is SVGEGT in the germline V gene. V lost 6 bases, J lost 10 bases, and 15 bases stayed unmatched. The CDR3 has 16 amino acids. The chain is built from TRBV6-2 or TRBV6-3 and TRBJ1-6; TRBD1 aligns across 7 bases. Specimen: peripheral blood, collected on day 0 of AZD1222 vaccination. This receptor was obtained from an adult in good health. CDR3 sequence reads: CASSEWGRGPVSPLHF. CDR3 nucleotides: TGTGCCAGCAGCGAATGGGGTAGGGGGCCGGTATCACCCCTCCACTTT.